This T cell receptor beta chain was documented in a study of cytomegalovirus exposure and HLA in healthy donors. The study's findings and limits: In vitro assays verified that three CMV-associated chains recognized CMV antigens specifically. Clonal expansion, a later analysis showed, was greater in HLA-associated TCR beta chains than in equally common others. Association of 16,951 TCR beta sequences with HLA alleles was found at 0.05 false discovery rate in a later analysis.

Germline V gene data show CDR1 as KGHSH and CDR2 as LQKENI. Trimming at V came to 0 bases and at J to 4 bases, leaving 8 bases not matched to a gene. This CDR3 comprises 17 residues. Nominally healthy donors provided the samples, though records likely missed some immune exposures. With respect to this clone: As yet, its antigen is unknown.

This PCR relied on a set of 60 Vbeta primers and 13 Jbeta primers. Repertoires were generated with immunoSEQ multiplex PCR, while TCRdb's copy carries only in-frame clones and drops some. The sample holds about 160,000 clones, about 80% seen once. The receptor was derived from a man aged 30 to 45 in good health and CMV-seropositive. The specimen sequenced was PBMCs. The chain is built from TRBV18 and TRBJ2-7, with 11 bases matching TRBD1. The CDR3 here is CASSPPGQGGTVYEQYF. The CDR3 DNA follows: TGTGCCAGCTCACCACCGGGACAGGGGGGGACGGTGTACGAGCAGTACTTC. Using reference TRBV18 and TRBJ2-7 for the parts outside the CDR3, the full variable domain is NAGVMQNPRHLVRRRGQEARLRCSPMKGHSHVYWYRQLPEEGLKFMVYLQKENIIDESGMPKERFSAEFPKEGPSILRIQQVVRGDSAAYFCASSPPGQGGTVYEQYFGPGTRLTVT.